The 28 T cell receptor beta chains below all came from one sample that was sequenced in a study of CD8 T cells in Susac syndrome. When the RNA was reverse transcribed, random hexamers were used with an input of about 0.5 to 1 ug. Using its own MiXCR run on the immunoSEQ multiplex PCR reads, TCRdb lists one record per CDR3 protein. The table shows 150,000 to 250,000 distinct CDR3 sequences, with roughly 96% occurring only once. Specimen: CD4+ T cells from PBMCs. These receptors all stem from a human donor with multiple sclerosis.

The rearrangement uses TRBV10-3 and TRBJ1-1; the D is unclear. The CDR3 runs to 11 residues. Trimming pared 6 bases from V and 1 base from J, leaving 3 bases between. Per germline, CDR1 ENHRY and CDR2 SYGVKD. The CDR3 sequence: CAISANTEAFF. Written as DNA, the CDR3 is TGTGCCATCAGCGCGAACACTGAAGCTTTCTTT.

The gene calls are TRBV7-9 and TRBJ2-7; 9 bases are a match to TRBD1. The germline V gene encodes CDR1 SEHNR and CDR2 FQNEAQ (reference sequence). Trimming cost V 6 bases and J 5 bases; bases outside gene matches: 8. The CDR3 has 14 residues. Here the CDR3 reads CASSSGQGFHEQYF. The CDR3 DNA sequence: TGTGCCAGCAGTTCAGGACAGGGGTTCCACGAGCAGTACTTC.

The chain has TRBV30 and TRBJ1-6; the match to TRBD1 covers 7 bases. V shed 4 bases and J 0 bases; nucleotides not matched to a gene: 9. The CDR3 contains 17 residues. CDR1 and CDR2 from the germline V gene are GTSNPN and SVGIG (reference sequence). CDR3 nucleotides: TGTGCCTGGACCCTCGCGGGACAGAGCTCCTATAATTCACCCCTCCACTTT. This encodes CAWTLAGQSSYNSPLHF.

The DNA of the CDR3 is TGTGCCAGCTCATCCTCGGGGGGGCATCAGCCCCAGCATTTT. It yields the protein CASSSSGGHQPQHF. This sequence joins TRBV18 and TRBJ1-5; weak D call: TRBD1 (6 bases). Germline V gives CDR1 KGHSH, CDR2 LQKENI. The CDR3 is 14 residues long. V shed 5 bases and J shed 5 bases, with 13 bases lying between them. Looking up the rest from reference TRBV18 and TRBJ1-5 gives the full variable domain: NAGVMQNPRHLVRRRGQEARLRCSPMKGHSHVYWYRQLPEEGLKFMVYLQKENIIDESGMPKERFSAEFPKEGPSILRIQQVVRGDSAAYFCASSSSGGHQPQHFGDGTRLSIL.

The chain has TRBV25-1 and TRBJ1-2, with D possibly being TRBD1 (6 bases). Germline V CDR1 and CDR2: MGHDK, SYGVNS. There are 14 residues in the CDR3. Between the trimmed V and J ends, which lost 2 bases and 6 bases, there was a span of 13 bases. The DNA for the CDR3 is TGTGCCAGCAGTGAACCGAACAGGGTCCATGGCTACACCTTC. Translated, it gives CASSEPNRVHGYTF.

The rearrangement uses TRBV27 and TRBJ2-3, with TRBD2 matching over 9 bases. Germline V CDR1 and CDR2: MNHEY, SMNVEV (reference sequence). J lost 6 bases, V lost 5 bases, and 9 bases had no gene match. The CDR3 has 15 residues. In nucleotides, the CDR3 is TGTGCCAGCAGTGAACTGACTAGCGGCAGCGATACGCAGTATTTT. Protein sequence: CASSELTSGSDTQYF.

This chain uses TRBV29-1 with TRBJ2-2, with D possibly being TRBD2 (5 bases). The CDR3 spans 15 residues. Looked up from germline, CDR1 is SQVTM and CDR2 is ANQGSEA. V lost 5 bases, J lost 1 base, and 14 bases lay in between. CDR3 in amino acids: CSVTQWGVNTGELFF. CDR3 coding DNA: TGCAGCGTTACCCAATGGGGAGTGAACACCGGGGAGCTGTTTTTT.

This chain uses TRBV18 with TRBJ2-1; TRBD2 matches at 9 bases. Germline-derived CDR1 and CDR2 are KGHSH and LQKENI. V lost 2 bases, J lost 5 bases, and 7 bases stayed unmatched. The CDR3 sequence is 16 residues long. For the CDR3, the DNA is TGTGCCAGCTCACCAGCTCTCCTAGCGGGGCACAATGAGCAGTTCTTC. This gives the protein CASSPALLAGHNEQFF.

The chain employs TRBV27 and TRBJ2-5; no clear D. CDR3 length: 12 amino acids. Germline CDR1 is MNHEY and CDR2 is SMNVEV (reference sequence). The V and J ends lost 5 bases and 4 bases respectively, with 8 bases between them. The CDR3 reads CASSPSGETQYF. For the CDR3, the DNA is TGTGCCAGCAGTCCCTCGGGAGAGACCCAGTACTTC.

This chain connects TRBV3-1 to TRBJ2-7, with TRBD2 identical over 8 bases. Germline loops: CDR1 LGHDT, CDR2 YNNKEL (reference sequence). The V segment lost 2 bases and the J segment 6 bases; nucleotides outside the gene matches: 3. The CDR3 consists of 13 residues. For the CDR3, the DNA is TGTGCCAGCAGCCAATCACGGGGGGGCGAGCAGTACTTC. This sequence encodes CASSQSRGGEQYF.

This clonotype was observed once. The chain couples TRBV6-5 to TRBJ2-5; either TRBD1 or TRBD2 may fit D (5 bases each). CDR1 is MNHEY and CDR2 is SVGAGI in the germline V gene. V lost 2 bases and J lost 9, with 16 bases in between. This CDR3 is 14 amino acids long. CDR3 sequence (DNA): TGTGCCAGCAGTTACGGGGCAGGAGGTCCGGCCCAGTACTTC. As protein: CASSYGAGGPAQYF.

The V and J genes are TRBV2 and TRBJ2-7, with D possibly matching TRBD2 (5 bases). The V end was cut by 6 bases, the J end by 5 bases, with 11 bases between. Germline V lookup: CDR1 SNHLY, CDR2 FYNNEI. The CDR3 totals 12 residues. CDR3 in amino acids: CASRPFGNEQYF. DNA of the CDR3: TGTGCCAGCAGGCCGTTCGGGAACGAGCAGTACTTC.

The rearrangement uses TRBV12-3 or TRBV12-4 and TRBJ2-3; 10 bases align to TRBD2. J lost 7 bases, V lost 11 bases, and 12 bases had no gene match. The CDR3 length is 14 residues. This chain's CDR3 is CASLLAGVLNTQYF. CDR3 in DNA: TGTGCCTCTCTCCTAGCGGGGGTCCTCAATACGCAGTATTTT.

This sequence joins TRBV7-9 and TRBJ2-7; tentatively, D is TRBD2 (5 bases). The V gene lost 5 bases and the J gene lost 5 bases, with 16 bases spanning the gap. The germline gives CDR1 SEHNR, CDR2 FQNEAQ (reference sequence). CDR3 length: 14 amino acids. CDR3 in amino acids: CASSPDITRNEQYF. The DNA of the CDR3 is TGTGCCAGCAGCCCAGATATCACTAGGAACGAGCAGTACTTC.

V usage is TRBV15 and J usage is TRBJ2-7, with D unclear. Germline V lookup: CDR1 LNHNV, CDR2 YYDKDF (reference sequence). The V gene lost 5 bases and the J gene lost 6 bases, with 11 bases spanning the gap. The CDR3 runs 12 residues. CDR3 loop: CATSLGPGEQYF. For the CDR3, the DNA is TGTGCCACCAGCCTCGGGCCGGGCGAGCAGTACTTC.

The chain carries TRBV19 and TRBJ2-1; 7 bases align to TRBD2. CDR1 LNHDA and CDR2 SQIVND come from the germline V gene (reference sequence). Losses at the gene ends were 1 base for V and 3 bases for J; bases not matched to a gene: 9. The CDR3 has 17 amino acids. The CDR3 DNA is TGTGCCAGTAGTATAGCGAAATCGCGGGGGTTCTACAATGAGCAGTTCTTC. Protein sequence: CASSIAKSRGFYNEQFF.

The gene calls are TRBV29-1 and TRBJ2-7; D gene uncertain. Trimming took off 0 bases at V and 2 bases at J, with 11 bases between the two ends. Germline CDR1 is SQVTM and CDR2 is ANQGSEA. This CDR3 region has 14 residues. The CDR3 coding sequence is TGCAGCGTTGAAGATCCAGGCAGCCCCTACGAGCAGTACTTC. Translation gives CSVEDPGSPYEQYF.

The sample holds a few counts of this clonotype. J is TRBJ2-5 and V is TRBV19; a possible D gene is TRBD1 (6 bases). Germline-derived CDR1 and CDR2 are LNHDA and SQIVND (reference sequence). Trimming removed 5 bases from V and 0 bases from J, with 7 bases in between. The CDR3 has 13 amino acids. As DNA, the CDR3 is TGTGCCAGTAGTCAGGGGAACCAAGAGACCCAGTACTTC. Its protein is CASSQGNQETQYF.

The chain employs TRBV29-1 and TRBJ2-4; D not resolved. Per germline, CDR1 SQVTM and CDR2 ANQGSEA. This CDR3 is 12 amino acids long. Trimming took 6 bases from V and 5 from J, leaving 11 bases between them. This CDR3 reads CSVSEVQNIQYF. For the CDR3, the DNA is TGCAGCGTGTCAGAAGTCCAAAACATTCAGTACTTC.

This chain's CDR3 is CSVGQGNQPQHF. CDR3 nucleotide sequence: TGCAGCGTTGGACAGGGCAATCAGCCCCAGCATTTT. This chain joins TRBV29-1 and TRBJ1-5, with D possibly matching TRBD1 (6 bases). The germline V and J ends were trimmed by 4 bases and 2 bases, with 6 bases remaining between them. Germline V gene lookup returns CDR1 SQVTM and CDR2 ANQGSEA. The CDR3 is 12 residues long.

CDR3 sequence: CATSNDINYGYTF. CDR3 in DNA: TGTGCCACCAGCAACGACATCAACTATGGCTACACCTTC. This sequence joins TRBV15 and TRBJ1-2; D not certain. Trimming shortened V by 4 bases and J by 2 bases, and 8 bases separated the two germline ends. Germline-derived CDR1 and CDR2 are LNHNV and YYDKDF (reference sequence). CDR3 length: 13 residues. Drawing the rest from reference TRBV15 and TRBJ1-2, the complete variable domain is DAMVIQNPRYQVTQFGKPVTLSCSQTLNHNVMYWYQQKSSQAPKLLFHYYDKDFNNEADTPDNFQSRRPNTSFCFLDIRSPGLGDTAMYLCATSNDINYGYTFGSGTRLTVV.

The CDR3 sequence is CASSAQPGLRSSGNTIYF. CDR3 sequence (DNA): TGTGCCAGCAGCGCGCAACCGGGACTACGAAGCTCTGGAAACACCATATATTTT. This chain uses TRBV9 with TRBJ1-3; weak D call: TRBD1 (5 bases). This CDR3 comprises 18 residues. Germline-derived CDR1 and CDR2 are SGDLS and YYNGEE. Trimming took 3 bases from V and 0 from J, leaving 19 bases between them.

The rearrangement links TRBV30 to TRBJ1-2; D not resolved. CDR3 length: 11 amino acids. Germline V gene data show CDR1 as GTSNPN and CDR2 as SVGIG (reference sequence). In DNA, the CDR3 is TGTGCTTTTTTAAAGGCGTATGGCTACACCTTC. Residues: CAFLKAYGYTF. Combining the CDR3 with reference TRBV30 and TRBJ1-2 gives the whole variable domain SQTIHQWPATLVQPVGSPLSLECTVEGTSNPNLYWYRQAAGRGLQLLFYSVGIGQISSEVPQNLSASRPQDRQFILSSKKLLLSDSGFYLCAFLKAYGYTFGSGTRLTVV.

The V and J genes are TRBV4-2 and TRBJ2-1; 10 positions agree with TRBD2. J gave up 0 bases and V 1 base, and 6 bases lay outside the gene matches. Germline values: CDR1 LGHNA, CDR2 YNFKEQ. This CDR3 region has 18 residues. CDR3 sequence reads: CASSQVRASGSSYNEQFF. The CDR3 DNA reads as TGTGCCAGCAGCCAAGTTCGGGCTAGCGGGAGCTCCTACAATGAGCAGTTCTTC.

The J gene is TRBJ2-7, the V gene TRBV7-7, with 7 positions matching TRBD2. The germline V gene has CDR1 SSHAT and CDR2 FNYEAQ (reference sequence). This CDR3 contains 13 residues. Trimming removed 1 base from V and 6 bases from J; junction bases left unmatched: 3. CDR3: CASSLGGSSEQYF. The CDR3 nucleotides are TGTGCCAGCAGCTTAGGCGGGAGCTCCGAGCAGTACTTC.

The V and J genes are TRBV24-1 and TRBJ2-5; no definite D call. CDR1 is KGHDR, CDR2 SFDVKD, per germline. This CDR3 contains 11 residues. Trimming removed 8 bases at V and 0 bases at J, with 3 bases between. Here the CDR3 reads CATKDQETQYF. CDR3 coding DNA: TGTGCCACCAAAGACCAAGAGACCCAGTACTTC.

The V call is TRBV24-1, the J call TRBJ2-1; 9 nucleotides align to TRBD2. Trimming cost V 3 bases and J 4 bases; bases outside gene matches: 3. This CDR3 is 15 amino acids long. Germline assignment: CDR1 KGHDR and CDR2 SFDVKD. CDR3 loop: CATSDVTSGYNEQFF. Here the CDR3 DNA reads TGTGCCACCAGTGATGTGACTAGCGGATACAATGAGCAGTTCTTC.

This chain uses TRBV6-5 with TRBJ1-2; a weak D match, TRBD1 (6 bases). The germline CDR1 and CDR2 sequences are MNHEY and SVGAGI. The germline V and J ends were trimmed by 5 bases and 8 bases, with 15 bases remaining between them. CDR3 size: 13 residues. CDR3 coding DNA: TGTGCCAGCAGTACTCCAGGGGCGCGCGGCTACACCTTC. Protein: CASSTPGARGYTF.